This T cell receptor (beta chain) was sequenced for a study of Ad26.COV2.S vaccination and SARS-CoV-2 variants. The V gene's germline CDR1 is SQVTM and CDR2 ANQGSEA. Trimming left V 4 bases short and J 4 bases short, with 13 bases between. The CDR3 consists of 13 residues. Described treatment: roughly 20 received Ad26.COV2.S at low or high dose, single or two shots; about five received placebo; per-sample allocation not given. Repertoires come from day 63 after the first vaccine or placebo injection. TCRdb's copy holds only in-frame clones and misses some; the assay was immunoSEQ multiplex PCR. The sample holds about 350,000 clones, approximately 90% seen once.

This clonotype was obtained from a person aged 18-60 years who received the Ad26.COV2.S COVID-19 vaccine or a placebo. This sequence joins TRBV29-1 and TRBJ1-2, with D perhaps matching TRBD1 (5 bases). The material sequenced was peripheral blood, taken in a trial of Ad26.COV2.S vaccine versus placebo. The CDR3 DNA reads TGCAGCGTTGGACTCCGGGACCCCTATGGCTACACCTTC. Translating it yields CSVGLRDPYGYTF.